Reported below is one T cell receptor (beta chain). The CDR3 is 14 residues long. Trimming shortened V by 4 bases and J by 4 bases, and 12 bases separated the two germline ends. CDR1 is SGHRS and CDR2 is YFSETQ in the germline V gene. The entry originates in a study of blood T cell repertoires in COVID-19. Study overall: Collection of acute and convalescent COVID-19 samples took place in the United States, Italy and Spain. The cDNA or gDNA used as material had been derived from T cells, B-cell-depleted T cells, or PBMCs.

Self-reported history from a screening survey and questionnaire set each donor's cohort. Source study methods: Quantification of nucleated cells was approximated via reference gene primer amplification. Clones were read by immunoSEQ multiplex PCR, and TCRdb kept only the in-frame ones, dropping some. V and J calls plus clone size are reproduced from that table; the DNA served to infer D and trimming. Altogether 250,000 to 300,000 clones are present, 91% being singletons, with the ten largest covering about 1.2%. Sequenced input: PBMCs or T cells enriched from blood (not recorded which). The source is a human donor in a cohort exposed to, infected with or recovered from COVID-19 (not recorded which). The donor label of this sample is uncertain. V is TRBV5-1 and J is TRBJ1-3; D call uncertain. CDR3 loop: CASSAAPRGNTIYF. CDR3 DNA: TGCGCCAGCAGCGCCGCCCCGAGGGGAAACACCATATATTTT.